Below, 7 T cell receptor beta chains from the same sample are listed, as sequenced in a study of blood T cell repertoires in COVID-19. The repertoire was sequenced with immunoSEQ multiplex PCR; TCRdb's copy has only in-frame clones and lacks some. The sample carries roughly 150,000 clones, 82% recorded once. The sample consisted of peripheral blood. These receptor sequences come from a human donor with acute or convalescent COVID-19. The donor label of this sample is uncertain.

This clone has only one observation. The V gene is TRBV7-2, the J gene TRBJ2-7, with TRBD1 matching over 10 bases. Germline loops: CDR1 SGHTA, CDR2 FQGNSA. The CDR3 extends over 16 amino acids. With V trimmed by 3 bases and J by 4 bases, 9 bases remained unmatched. The CDR3: CASSFRAGTGVYEQYF. The CDR3 DNA is TGTGCCAGCAGCTTCCGGGCCGGGACAGGGGTTTACGAGCAGTACTTC. Looking up the rest from reference TRBV7-2 and TRBJ2-7 gives the full variable domain: GAGVSQSPSNKVTEKGKDVELRCDPISGHTALYWYRQSLGQGLEFLIYFQGNSAPDKSGLPSDRFSAERTGGSVSTLTIQRTQQEDSAVYLCASSFRAGTGVYEQYFGPGTRLTVT.

V usage is TRBV6-2 or TRBV6-3 and J usage is TRBJ1-2; 7 positions match TRBD1. The CDR3 runs 13 residues. Trimming at V came to 5 bases and at J to 6 bases, leaving 6 bases not matched to a gene. Germline CDR1 and CDR2: MNHEY and SVGEGT. CDR3 region: CASSTGTDNGYTF. The DNA of the CDR3 is TGTGCCAGCAGTACCGGGACAGACAATGGCTACACCTTC.

The CDR3 coding sequence is TGTGCCATTAGGGGGATGAACACTGAAGCTTTCTTT. It encodes CAIRGMNTEAFF. This chain connects TRBV10-3 to TRBJ1-1; possibly TRBD1 for D (6 bases). Germline V gene data show CDR1 as ENHRY and CDR2 as SYGVKD. The CDR3 consists of 12 residues. V lost 9 bases and J 0 bases, leaving 8 bases between the germline ends.

The chain uses TRBV7-9 and TRBJ1-4, with D uncertain. In germline, CDR1 is SEHNR, CDR2 FQNEAQ (reference sequence). V lost 5 bases to trimming and J lost 8 bases, with 12 bases between them. CDR3 length equals 13 residues. The DNA of the CDR3 is TGTGCCAGCAGCCGGACTGAGGGAGAAAAACTGTTTTTT. This codes for CASSRTEGEKLFF. The whole variable domain, remainder taken from reference TRBV7-9 and TRBJ1-4, is DTGVSQNPRHKITKRGQNVTFRCDPISEHNRLYWYRQTLGQGPEFLTYFQNEAQLEKSRLLSDRFSAERPKGSFSTLEIQRTEQGDSAMYLCASSRTEGEKLFFGSGTQLSVL.

The chain joins TRBV10-3 to TRBJ2-5, with 9 bases that match TRBD1. Germline V gene sequence: CDR1 ENHRY, CDR2 SYGVKD. The junction had 10 bases not matched to a gene; V was cut back by 0 bases and J by 2 bases. This CDR3 has 18 amino acids. The CDR3 loop reads CAISESGTRTGAQETQYF. In DNA, the CDR3 is TGTGCCATCAGTGAGTCCGGCACGCGGACAGGGGCACAAGAGACCCAGTACTTC.

The rearrangement uses TRBV6-5 and TRBJ1-6; a weak D match, TRBD1 (6 bases). CDR3 length equals 14 residues. V lost 5 bases to trimming and J lost 6 bases, with 11 bases between them. Germline CDR1 reads MNHEY; CDR2 reads SVGAGI. CDR3 bases: TGTGCCAGCAGTACACAGGGTTTTAATTCACCCCTCCACTTT. It is translated as CASSTQGFNSPLHF.

The genes are TRBV19 and TRBJ1-1, with 9 bases matching TRBD1. V gave up 8 bases and J gave up 8 bases; unmatched junction bases: 18. This CDR3 comprises 16 residues. CDR1 is LNHDA and CDR2 is SQIVND in the germline V gene (reference sequence). The CDR3 is CASRFSTGGNPQEAFF. CDR3 DNA: TGTGCCAGTCGCTTTTCGACAGGGGGAAACCCCCAGGAAGCTTTCTTT.